This T cell receptor beta chain was recorded in a study of beta chain features in type 1 diabetes. Study-wide points: Type 1 diabetes patients showed a moderate but significant shortening of TCRB CDR3s in all four CD4+ subsets.

Stem cell-like memory, regulatory, central memory and naive CD4+ cells were sorted via CD45RO/CCR7/CD25/CD127/CD95/CD27. Turning to this clone: What it recognizes is unknown.

The entirety of the isolated RNA underwent reverse transcription, so expressed TCRB transcripts were sequenced. The method was immunoSEQ multiplex PCR; TCRdb's version includes in-frame clones alone and lacks a portion of them. Altogether a few hundred thousand clones are present, around 13% being singletons, with the ten largest covering 0.0085% to 0.012%. Deletions cut 0 bases from V and 2 bases from J, with 12 bases between. The CDR3 is made up of 16 amino acids. Germline CDR1 reads LGHNA; CDR2 reads YSLEER. The chain joins TRBV4-3 to TRBJ2-3; D is ambiguous. The specimen was naive CD4+ T cells from blood. The receptor was isolated from a woman aged 18-30 years with type 1 diabetes. The CDR3 nucleotides are TGCGCCAGCAGCCAAGATTTTGGTAGTCTCACAGATACGCAGTATTTT. The encoded protein is CASSQDFGSLTDTQYF.